This T cell receptor (beta chain) was retrieved from a study of cytomegalovirus exposure and HLA in healthy donors. Study findings and constraints: In vitro testing confirmed a few CMV-associated chains as specific for CMV antigens. Using the classifier, cytomegalovirus status was reportedly diagnosed with high specificity and sensitivity.

This clone occurred a few times. Its target is unknown. PCR involved 60 Vbeta and 13 Jbeta primers. Generated by immunoSEQ multiplex PCR, the TCRdb table keeps only in-frame clones and is missing some. The table has 95,000 to 150,000 clones, roughly three fifths seen once. The germline gives CDR1 SGDLS, CDR2 YYNGEE. The CDR3 loop spans 14 amino acids. V lost 5 bases to trimming and J lost 0 bases, with 10 bases between them. The TCR was taken from a man between 18 and 35 years old in good health and CMV-seronegative. The chain joins TRBV9 to TRBJ2-3; D possibly corresponds to TRBD1 (5 bases). Input material: PBMCs. The CDR3 DNA is TGTGCCAGCAGTTGGGGCCGAAGCACAGATACGCAGTATTTT. As protein: CASSWGRSTDTQYF.